This is a list of T cell receptor beta chains from one sample in a study of response to subunit inactivated influenza vaccine. TCRdb reprocessed the RT-PCR reads via MiXCR and lists one record per CDR3 protein. Of under 500,000 distinct CDR3 sequences listed, over 9.5% were seen once; the top ten hold roughly 12%. The material sequenced was PBMCs from blood, taken about 40 days after vaccination. These receptors were taken from a man between 45 and 60 years old who received an inactivated influenza vaccine. CDR3s leave out the opening cysteine and the closing phenylalanine or tryptophan. A D gene is named only where the DNA matches it firmly. Size is omitted from some rows. Given values are once, few, many or a class for expanded clones.

NA	TRBV6-1	few	TRBJ1-2	ATRTGFSNYGYT
NA	TRBV15	few	TRBJ2-5	ATSRAGRETQY
NA	TRBV5-1	NA	TRBJ1-1	ASSSQYRVGAF
NA	TRBV2	NA	TRBJ1-1	ASSAGEVAEAF
TRBD1	TRBV7-8	many	TRBJ2-7	ASSPNPGTGSSYEQY
NA	TRBV10-3	NA	TRBJ2-2	AISPGVAKPTGELF
NA	TRBV12-3/TRBV12-4	few	TRBJ1-2	ASRGTALGYT
NA	TRBV20-1	few	TRBJ1-5	SARDPLGSVQPQH
TRBD2	TRBV20-1	NA	TRBJ2-1	SASKTSGGEQF
NA	TRBV6-2/TRBV6-3	many	TRBJ2-1	ASSYSRSGGQF
NA	TRBV20-1	few	TRBJ1-2	SARVLGGYT
NA	TRBV3-1	NA	TRBJ2-7	ASSQGAGTYEQY
TRBD1	TRBV27	NA	TRBJ2-3	ASSWTGKPDTQY
TRBD2	TRBV18	NA	TRBJ2-7	ASSPASGIKNEQY
TRBD1	TRBV4-3	NA	TRBJ1-4	ASSQAAGGGTNEKLF